A single sample is the source of the 23 T cell receptor beta chains below, sequenced in a study of blood T cell repertoires in COVID-19 (dated by TCRdb to about 2020). Library prep was done by the immunoSEQ multiplex PCR assay. TCRdb took over this immuneACCESS table, retaining in-frame rearrangements with V and J assigned. Such tables are incomplete; in checked studies, under half of the missing clones stem from an unresolved V gene, and the remainder is unexplained. Across this sample there are roughly 340,000 clones, with 75% to 90% seen only once. The ten largest make up roughly 0.99% of the sample. Sequenced material: PBMCs or T cells enriched from blood (not recorded which). The origin of the receptors is a man aged 18 to 29 who had recovered from COVID-19.

In this sample, this clone turned up a few times. This rearrangement joins TRBV28 to TRBJ2-1; a weak D match, TRBD1 (5 bases). Trimming pared 8 bases from V and 4 bases from J, leaving 15 bases between. There are 14 residues in the CDR3. CDR1 and CDR2 from the germline V gene are MDHEN and SYDVKM. The CDR3 is CASDQGDSYNEQFF. CDR3 nucleotides: TGTGCCAGCGATCAGGGCGACAGTTACAATGAGCAGTTCTTC.

This sequence joins TRBV21-1 and TRBJ1-6; whether TRBD1, the table's D call, matches the DNA was not checked. TRBV21-1 is assigned pseudogene status. The CDR3 sequence is 17 residues long. CDR3 bases: TGTGCCAGCAGCAAAGTACCCCCCGGGACAGCTAATTCACCCCTCCACTTT. Encoded protein: CASSKVPPGTANSPLHF.

The rearrangement uses TRBV4-1 and TRBJ2-2; tentatively, D is TRBD2 (7 bases). CDR1 is MGHRA and CDR2 is YSYEKL in the germline V gene. Trimming took off 0 bases at V and 5 bases at J, with 10 bases between the two ends. This CDR3 has 15 amino acids. The CDR3 coding sequence is TGCGCCAGCAGCCAAGACGGGGGGCTTACCGGGGAGCTGTTTTTT. Amino acids: CASSQDGGLTGELFF.

With regard to this clone: Other DNA sequences of this sample code for an identical CDR3. The CDR3 DNA is TGTGCCAGCAGCCAAGATCGAGGACAGCCCCAGCATTTT. Protein sequence: CASSQDRGQPQHF. The rearrangement links TRBV3-1 (or the pseudogene TRBV3-2) to TRBJ1-5; no reliable D call. Germline lookup yields CDR1 LGHDT and CDR2 YNNKEL (reference sequence). V was cut by 0 bases and J by 7 bases, with 7 bases left in between. The CDR3 spans 13 residues.

This chain uses TRBV25-1 with TRBJ2-2, with 7 bases aligning to TRBD1. Germline V gene data show CDR1 as MGHDK and CDR2 as SYGVNS. This CDR3 region has 15 residues. The V segment lost 5 bases and the J segment 2 bases; nucleotides outside the gene matches: 5. CDR3 amino acids: CASSQQGKNTGELFF. The CDR3 coding sequence is TGTGCCAGCAGTCAACAGGGGAAAAACACCGGGGAGCTGTTTTTT.

The chain employs TRBV24-1 and TRBJ2-7, with TRBD2 identical over 10 bases. The CDR3 extends over 16 amino acids. Unmatched junction bases numbered 8, after V lost 2 bases and J lost 5 bases. Germline CDR1 and CDR2: KGHDR and SFDVKD. The CDR3 DNA sequence: TGTGCCACCAGTGATTCTTCTAGCGGGAGCATCGACGAGCAGTACTTC. This gives the protein CATSDSSSGSIDEQYF.

The genes are TRBV9 and TRBJ1-2; no definite D call. There are 14 residues in the CDR3. With 4 bases removed from V and 3 bases from J, the gap between germline ends came to 13 bases. The germline V gene encodes CDR1 SGDLS and CDR2 YYNGEE. Here the CDR3 reads CASSPRPGYYGYTF. DNA of the CDR3: TGTGCCAGCAGCCCCCGCCCCGGTTACTATGGCTACACCTTC.

The rearrangement uses TRBV6-2 or TRBV6-3 and TRBJ2-7; 7 bases match TRBD2. CDR3 length: 14 amino acids. Losses at the gene ends were 0 bases for V and 7 bases for J; bases not matched to a gene: 6. CDR1 is MNHEY and CDR2 is SVGEGT in the germline V gene. CDR3 region: CASSYSAGVGEQYF. CDR3 bases: TGTGCCAGCAGTTACTCGGCGGGAGTTGGGGAGCAGTACTTC.

The chain couples TRBV29-1 to TRBJ2-1, with TRBD1 matching over 9 bases. The V and J ends lost 6 bases and 0 bases, in that order; junction bases with no gene match: 18. Germline V gene sequence: CDR1 SQVTM, CDR2 ANQGSEA. The CDR3 spans 19 residues. The CDR3 nucleotides are TGCAGCGTCTCAGCCCGGGACAGGGTCAGTCCCAGCTCCTACAATGAGCAGTTCTTC. Encoded protein: CSVSARDRVSPSSYNEQFF.

The chain couples TRBV19 to TRBJ1-5; weak D call: TRBD1 (5 bases). There are 15 residues in the CDR3. V lost 3 bases to trimming and J lost 5 bases, with 14 bases between them. Per germline, CDR1 LNHDA and CDR2 SQIVND (reference sequence). The CDR3 loop reads CASSIKRGKDQPQHF. CDR3 in DNA: TGTGCCAGTAGTATCAAAAGGGGTAAGGATCAGCCCCAGCATTTT. The full variable domain, its missing parts supplied by reference TRBV19 and TRBJ1-5, is DGGITQSPKYLFRKEGQNVTLSCEQNLNHDAMYWYRQDPGQGLRLIYYSQIVNDFQKGDIAEGYSVSREKKESFPLTVTSAQKNPTAFYLCASSIKRGKDQPQHFGDGTRLSIL.

The chain recombines TRBV5-6 with TRBJ2-7; D remains unclear. This CDR3 is 16 amino acids long. Trimming stripped 3 bases from V and 0 bases from J, with 16 bases between. The V gene's germline CDR1 is SGHDT and CDR2 YYEEEE. CDR3 protein: CASSSPTSTGSYEQYF. The CDR3 coding sequence is TGTGCCAGCAGCTCCCCGACCTCGACGGGCTCCTACGAGCAGTACTTC.

This clone was seen only a few times. The rearrangement joins TRBV10-3 to TRBJ2-7, with D possibly matching TRBD2 (5 bases). Trimming left V 2 bases short and J 5 bases short, with 13 bases between. The CDR3 consists of 14 residues. The germline V gene encodes CDR1 ENHRY and CDR2 SYGVKD. CDR3 amino acids: CAISEAGKHNEQYF. The CDR3 region has the DNA TGTGCCATCAGTGAGGCCGGGAAGCACAACGAGCAGTACTTC.

The rearrangement joins TRBV3-1 (or the pseudogene TRBV3-2) to TRBJ2-1; TRBD2 matches at 11 bases. Germline assignment: CDR1 LGHDT and CDR2 YNNKEL (reference sequence). This CDR3 is 16 amino acids long. J gave up 3 bases and V 1 base, and 2 bases lay outside the gene matches. Here the CDR3 DNA reads TGTGCCAGCAGCCAAGGGACTAGCGGGTACTACAATGAGCAGTTCTTC. This sequence encodes CASSQGTSGYYNEQFF.

The gene calls are TRBV5-1 and TRBJ1-2; 8 nucleotides match TRBD1. The germline CDR1 and CDR2 sequences are SGHRS and YFSETQ. The CDR3 runs 13 residues. V lost 4 bases and J lost 7; bases outside the gene matches: 6. DNA for the CDR3: TGCGCCAGCAGCCCTGGACAGGGTGGTGGCTACACCTTC. It is translated as CASSPGQGGGYTF. The variable domain in full, completed from reference TRBV5-1 and TRBJ1-2, reads KAGVTQTPRYLIKTRGQQVTLSCSPISGHRSVSWYQQTPGQGLQFLFEYFSETQRNKGNFPGRFSGRQFSNSRSEMNVSTLELGDSALYLCASSPGQGGGYTFGSGTRLTVV.

The CDR3 is CSVEWDRDNYEQYF. The DNA for the CDR3 is TGCAGCGTTGAATGGGACAGGGATAACTACGAGCAGTACTTC. The chain joins TRBV29-1 to TRBJ2-7; the match to TRBD1 covers 9 bases. V trimming: 2 bases; J trimming: 3 bases; junction bases outside the gene matches: 5. Germline-derived CDR1 and CDR2 are SQVTM and ANQGSEA. The CDR3 has 14 residues.

The chain uses TRBV5-4 and TRBJ2-1; D is unclear. Per germline, CDR1 SGHNT and CDR2 YYREEE (reference sequence). This CDR3 is 16 amino acids long. The V end lost 2 bases, the J end lost 2 bases, and 14 bases lay between the germline ends. DNA of the CDR3: TGTGCCAGCAGCTTAGCACCCCTATCCCCCTACAATGAGCAGTTCTTC. This gives the protein CASSLAPLSPYNEQFF.

The V gene is TRBV3-1 (or the pseudogene TRBV3-2), the J gene TRBJ2-1; D gene unclear. The V and J ends lost 1 base and 9 bases respectively, with 13 bases between them. The CDR3 length is 14 residues. CDR1 and CDR2 from the germline V gene are LGHDT and YNNKEL (reference sequence). The CDR3 spells CASSQVTAVGEQFF. Here the CDR3 DNA reads TGTGCCAGCAGCCAAGTAACGGCGGTTGGTGAGCAGTTCTTC.

This chain joins TRBV7-9 and TRBJ2-1, with TRBD1 matching over 8 bases. The CDR3 consists of 15 residues. After removal of 1 base from V and 3 bases from J, the junction contained 2 bases not matched to a gene. Germline CDR1 is SEHNR and CDR2 is FQNEAQ (reference sequence). This CDR3 reads CASSLGDRFYNEQFF. The CDR3 region has the DNA TGTGCCAGCAGCTTAGGGGACAGGTTCTACAATGAGCAGTTCTTC.

J is TRBJ1-1 and V is TRBV5-1; D not resolved. Trimming cost V 5 bases and J 2 bases, with 10 bases left between them. Germline values: CDR1 SGHRS, CDR2 YFSETQ. This CDR3 has 13 residues. Here the CDR3 DNA reads TGCGCCAGCAGACCCGACACAAACACTGAAGCTTTCTTT. Its protein is CASRPDTNTEAFF.

The V gene is TRBV6-5, the J gene TRBJ1-6, with D uncertain. Germline CDR1 and CDR2: MNHEY and SVGAGI. This CDR3 is built from 11 residues. The germline V and J ends were trimmed by 4 bases and 7 bases, with 2 bases remaining between them. In DNA form, the CDR3 reads TGTGCCAGCAGTTCAAATTCACCCCTCCACTTT. Protein product: CASSSNSPLHF.

The chain joins TRBV6-2 or TRBV6-3 to TRBJ1-5; D remains unclear. This CDR3 contains 13 residues. The germline V gene encodes CDR1 MNHEY and CDR2 SVGEGT. The V end was cut by 5 bases, the J end by 5 bases, with 10 bases between. CDR3 coding DNA: TGTGCCAGCAGTCCCGGGAGTTATCAGCCCCAGCATTTT. This encodes CASSPGSYQPQHF.

CDR3 DNA: TGTGCCAGCAGCCCGGACAGATACTATGGCTACACCTTC. It is translated as CASSPDRYYGYTF. The chain couples TRBV5-6 to TRBJ1-2; the D gene is possibly TRBD1 (6 bases). The CDR3 is made up of 13 amino acids. Trimming shortened V by 4 bases and J by 3 bases, and 10 bases separated the two germline ends. In germline, CDR1 is SGHDT, CDR2 YYEEEE.

The CDR3 spells CASSQDSVGGLDEQFF. The CDR3 DNA reads as TGTGCCAGCAGCCAAGATTCTGTGGGAGGGCTCGATGAGCAGTTCTTC. This rearrangement joins TRBV3-1 (or the pseudogene TRBV3-2) to TRBJ2-1; 7 bases agree with TRBD2. The ends lost 0 bases at V and 8 bases at J; junction bases unmatched: 10. The CDR3 spans 16 residues. Germline V gene data show CDR1 as LGHDT and CDR2 as YNNKEL (reference sequence).